This T cell receptor beta chain was retrieved from a study of response to subunit inactivated influenza vaccine (dated by TCRdb to 2016 to 2019). Notes on the research overall: The study used deep quantitative T cell receptor repertoire profiling to track responses to a trivalent subunit inactivated influenza vaccine. The study at large found these results: It was suggested by the authors that each seasonal influenza vaccination may recruit only a limited number of new T cells.

Libraries were made using RT-PCR. The run used an Illumina HiSeq 2500. TCRdb handled the public reads itself, with Q25 trimming in fastp and clone calling in MiXCR, and kept productive beta chains. Rows matching on CDR3 protein sequence are summarized as one entry with the most common DNA and genes. The sample table shows approximately 700,000 distinct CDR3 sequences, and about 15% are seen once. Around 7% of the sample is in the top ten clones. With respect to this clonotype: Its antigen is unknown. Base qualities are not at hand, and no much larger clone is one base apart.

The germline V end is reduced by 1 base and the J end by 10 bases; junction bases left unmatched: 18. The cysteine opens and the phenylalanine closes a CDR3 of 18 amino acids. Just the 54-base CDR3 DNA is kept, in frame starting at base 1. From a lookup of the germline V gene, CDR1 and CDR2 are SGHDT and YYEEEE. Recombination linked TRBV5-6 to TRBJ2-1, with 9 middle bases fitting TRBD2. The receptor was derived from a man in his forties or fifties who received an inactivated influenza vaccine. Donor details come from another sample of the same person, matched by shared clones. The source material was PBMCs from blood, sampled approximately 15 days before vaccination. The nucleotide sequence is given as TGTGCCAGCAGCTTGTTCGCGCGGGAGGGAGTAATTAGGAAAGAGCAGTTCTTC. Translated, it reads CASSLFAREGVIRKEQFF.